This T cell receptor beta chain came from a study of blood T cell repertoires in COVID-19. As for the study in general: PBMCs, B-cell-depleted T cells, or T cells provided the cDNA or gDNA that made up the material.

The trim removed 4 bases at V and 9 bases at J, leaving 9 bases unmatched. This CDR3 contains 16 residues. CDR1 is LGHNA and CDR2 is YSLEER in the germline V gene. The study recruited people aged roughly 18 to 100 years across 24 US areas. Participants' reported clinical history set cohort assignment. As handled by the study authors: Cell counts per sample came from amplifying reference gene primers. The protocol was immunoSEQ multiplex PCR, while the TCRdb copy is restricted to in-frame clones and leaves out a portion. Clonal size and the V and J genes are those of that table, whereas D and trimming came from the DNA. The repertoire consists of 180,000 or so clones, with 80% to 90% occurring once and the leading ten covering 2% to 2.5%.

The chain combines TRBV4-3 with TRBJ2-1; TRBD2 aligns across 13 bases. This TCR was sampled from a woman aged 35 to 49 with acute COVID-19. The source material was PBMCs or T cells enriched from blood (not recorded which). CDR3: CASSLRTSGRGSEQFF. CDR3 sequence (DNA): TGCGCCAGCAGCCTACGGACTAGCGGGAGAGGCAGTGAGCAGTTCTTC.